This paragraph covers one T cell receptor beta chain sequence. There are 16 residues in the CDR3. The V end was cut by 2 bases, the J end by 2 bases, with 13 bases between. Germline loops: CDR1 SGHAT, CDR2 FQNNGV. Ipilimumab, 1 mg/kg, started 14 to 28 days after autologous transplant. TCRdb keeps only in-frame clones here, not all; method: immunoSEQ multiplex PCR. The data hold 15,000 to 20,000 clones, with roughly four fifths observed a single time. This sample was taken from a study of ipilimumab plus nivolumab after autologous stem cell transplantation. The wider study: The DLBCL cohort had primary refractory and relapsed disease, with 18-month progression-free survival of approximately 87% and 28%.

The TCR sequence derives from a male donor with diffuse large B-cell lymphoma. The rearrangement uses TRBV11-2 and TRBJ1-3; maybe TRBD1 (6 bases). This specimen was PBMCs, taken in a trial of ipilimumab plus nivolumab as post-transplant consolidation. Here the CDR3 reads CASSLLRAGAGNTIYF. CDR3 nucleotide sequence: TGTGCCAGCAGCTTACTTAGGGCAGGGGCTGGAAACACCATATATTTT.